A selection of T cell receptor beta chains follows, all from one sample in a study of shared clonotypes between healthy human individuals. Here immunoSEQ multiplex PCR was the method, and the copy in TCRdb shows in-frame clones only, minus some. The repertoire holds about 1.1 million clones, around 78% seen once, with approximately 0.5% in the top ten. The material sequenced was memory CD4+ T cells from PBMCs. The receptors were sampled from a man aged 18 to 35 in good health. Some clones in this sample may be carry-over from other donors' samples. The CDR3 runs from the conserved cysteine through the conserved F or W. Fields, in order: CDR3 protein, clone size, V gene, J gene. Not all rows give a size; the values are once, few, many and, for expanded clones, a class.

CASSGVIPGTEAFF	-	TRBV18	TRBJ1-1
CASSPPLGGELFF	-	TRBV18	TRBJ2-2
CASSNGTANTEAFF	-	TRBV5-1	TRBJ1-1
CATSRSYSEKLFF	-	TRBV15	TRBJ1-4
CASSLGGTNQPQHF	few	TRBV5-4	TRBJ1-5
CASRALAGSYEQYF	-	TRBV6-1	TRBJ2-7
CASSHPIGSLNNEQFF	once	TRBV4-2	TRBJ2-1
CASSAGQGSYEQYF	-	TRBV18	TRBJ2-7
CASTLAGGEEKLFF	-	TRBV7-9	TRBJ1-4
CASSQGEGGWGYGYTF	-	TRBV4-1	TRBJ1-2
CASSLDGGTEAFF	-	TRBV7-3	TRBJ1-1
CASSRTVRLAGGRYNEQFF	-	TRBV5-8	TRBJ2-1
CASSLGQGYMNTEAFF	-	TRBV5-1	TRBJ1-1
CASSSYKSTSGSTGELFF	-	TRBV7-6	TRBJ2-2
CASSRSWTGSHGGYTF	-	TRBV2	TRBJ1-2
CASSPLLGPSSSNQPQHF	-	TRBV27	TRBJ1-5
CASDGTGVGEWTQYF	-	TRBV2	TRBJ2-5
CASSLGPEQYF	-	TRBV11-3	-
CASSLTSGYEQFF	few	TRBV7-2	TRBJ2-1
CASSPNGYEQYF	-	TRBV18	TRBJ2-7
CATGGRLLSTDTQYF	-	TRBV10-3	TRBJ2-3
CAISRQGWDTEAFF	-	TRBV10-3	TRBJ1-1
CASSLGGTNEKLFF	-	TRBV5-1	TRBJ1-4
CASSSPGVSYEQYF	-	TRBV9	TRBJ2-7
CASSPLSQETQYF	-	TRBV11-2	TRBJ2-5
CASRGGLETQYF	-	TRBV28	TRBJ2-5